This T cell receptor beta chain was recorded in a study of a mutant IDH1 vaccine in newly diagnosed glioma. As for the study in general: Earlier therapy was either radiotherapy, temozolomide, or both, and most got both. The timing of visit V12 was week 35, and that of visit V13 was week 47.

Assay: immunoSEQ multiplex PCR; the TCRdb copy retains only in-frame clones and omits some. The sample consists of tens of thousands of clones, 76% of them appearing once. Time point noted: week 35, safety follow-up. All doses held 300 ug of mutant IDH1 20-mer peptide, with topical imiquimod. There are 13 residues in the CDR3. Germline assignment: CDR1 ENHRY and CDR2 SYGVKD. V was clipped by 10 bases and J by 2 bases, with 14 bases between them. A remark on this clone: Its cognate antigen is unknown.

This material consisted of PBMCs, taken from a glioma patient whose treatment included an IDH1 peptide vaccine. The TCR originated in a man between 35 and 55 years old with glioma. The V and J genes are TRBV10-3 and TRBJ1-1, with D unclear. The CDR3 DNA sequence: TGTGCCACCTCGGCCCCAACAAACACTGAAGCTTTCTTT. Its protein is CATSAPTNTEAFF.